The next 32 T cell receptor beta chains were all read from a single sample in a study of technical replicates of blood from several donors. TCRdb keeps only in-frame clones here, not all; method: immunoSEQ multiplex PCR. The sample carries tens of thousands of clones, 85% to 95% recorded once. Sequencing was carried out using T cells isolated from PBMCs. These receptors all stem from a human donor in good health.

The chain carries TRBV7-9 and TRBJ1-1; no clear D. This CDR3 comprises 13 residues. V was pared by 5 bases and J by 7 bases, with 14 bases between. The germline V gene has CDR1 SEHNR and CDR2 FQNEAQ (reference sequence). Here the CDR3 DNA reads TGTGCCAGCAGCGTCCGGGCGCGGGGTGAAGCTTTCTTT. Protein: CASSVRARGEAFF.

In the case of this clone: The junction departs from germline at one end; a sequencing error may be responsible. The chain is built from TRBV7-7 and TRBJ2-7, with 9 nucleotides matching TRBD2. The CDR3 sequence is 15 residues long. Per the germline V gene, CDR1 is SSHAT and CDR2 is FNYEAQ (reference sequence). The CDR3 sequence is CASSPALAGISEQYF. The DNA of the CDR3 is TGTGCTAGCAGCCCCGCACTAGCGGGTATCAGCGAGCAGTACTTC. Supplemented by reference TRBV7-7 and TRBJ2-7, the full variable domain reads GAGVSQSPRYKVTKRGQDVTLRCDPISSHATLYWYQQALGQGPEFLTYFNYEAQPDKSGLPSDRFSAERPEGSISTLTIQRTEQRDSAMYRCASSPALAGISEQYFGPGTRLTVT.

The chain is built from TRBV7-3 and TRBJ2-2, with a possible D match to TRBD1 (6 bases). The CDR3 covers 15 residues. The germline V gene has CDR1 SGHTA and CDR2 FQGTGA. V was cut by 5 bases and J by 2 bases, with 12 bases left in between. The CDR3 DNA is TGTGCCAGCAGCCCGCCGGGACAAAACACCGGGGAGCTGTTTTTT. Translation gives CASSPPGQNTGELFF.

A note on this clone: Relative to the germline gene, one junction end is altered; a read error may explain this. J is TRBJ2-2 and V is TRBV2, with TRBD1 matching over 9 bases. CDR1 SNHLY and CDR2 FYNNEI come from the germline V gene. CDR3 size: 15 residues. The CDR3 DNA reads as TGTGCCAGCAAGGCTGGGACAGGGAACTCCGGGGAGCTGTTTTTT. Residues: CASKAGTGNSGELFF.

The V gene is TRBV2, the J gene TRBJ1-1, with 8 bases that match TRBD1. After removal of 6 bases from V and 7 bases from J, the junction contained 13 bases not matched to a gene. The CDR3 sequence is 15 residues long. CDR1 is SNHLY and CDR2 is FYNNEI in the germline V gene. The CDR3 DNA reads as TGTGCCAGCAGGGGTGTGAGACAGGGGACCAGTGAAGCTTTCTTT. It encodes CASRGVRQGTSEAFF.

The genes are TRBV6-6 and TRBJ1-5; TRBD1 agrees at 7 bases. The CDR3 extends over 14 amino acids. Losses at the gene ends were 4 bases for V and 3 bases for J; bases not matched to a gene: 3. Germline-derived CDR1 and CDR2 are MNHNY and SVGAGI (reference sequence). The CDR3 bases are TGTGCCAGCAGTTCGGACAGGAACAATCAGCCCCAGCATTTT. It specifies CASSSDRNNQPQHF.

This clone was observed a single time. The chain combines TRBV29-1 with TRBJ2-3, with D perhaps TRBD1 (6 bases). From germline, CDR1 is SQVTM and CDR2 ANQGSEA. Trimming pared 6 bases from V and 8 bases from J, leaving 12 bases between. The CDR3 is made up of 11 amino acids. CDR3 nucleotide sequence: TGCAGCGTCCCCGGGACACTTACGCAGTATTTT. Its translation is CSVPGTLTQYF.

The chain employs TRBV2 and TRBJ2-7; 7 nucleotides line up with TRBD2. CDR3 size: 12 residues. V gave up 9 bases and J gave up 7 bases; unmatched junction bases: 9. CDR1 SNHLY and CDR2 FYNNEI come from the germline V gene. For the CDR3, the DNA is TGTGCCAGAAAACAAGAGGGACTAGAGCAGTACTTC. This encodes CARKQEGLEQYF.

The J gene is TRBJ2-1, the V gene TRBV2; TRBD2 matches at 11 bases. In germline, CDR1 is SNHLY, CDR2 FYNNEI. Trimming cost V 5 bases and J 2 bases; bases outside gene matches: 5. CDR3 length: 16 residues. CDR3 protein: CASSMVSGRAYNEQFF. The CDR3 DNA sequence: TGTGCCAGCAGTATGGTTAGCGGGAGGGCCTACAATGAGCAGTTCTTC.

This clone was picked up one time. The rearrangement links TRBV7-9 to TRBJ2-4; the D gene is possibly TRBD2 (6 bases). The germline gives CDR1 SEHNR, CDR2 FQNEAQ (reference sequence). With 5 bases removed from V and 7 bases from J, the gap between germline ends came to 12 bases. This CDR3 has 13 amino acids. CDR3 residues: CASSPGSGNIQYF. The CDR3 nucleotides read TGTGCCAGCAGCCCCGGGAGTGGGAACATTCAGTACTTC.

The table lists this clone with a count of one. CDR3 sequence: CASSQQAHEQFF. CDR3 coding DNA: TGTGCCAGCTCTCAACAGGCCCATGAGCAGTTCTTC. The V and J genes are TRBV18 and TRBJ2-1; TRBD1 is a possible D gene (5 bases). Germline V lookup: CDR1 KGHSH, CDR2 LQKENI. There are 12 residues in the CDR3. The germline V and J ends were trimmed by 6 bases and 8 bases, with 11 bases remaining between them.

This chain links TRBV2 with TRBJ2-7; possibly TRBD2 for D (6 bases). V shed 6 bases and J shed 7 bases, with 10 bases lying between them. CDR1 is SNHLY and CDR2 is FYNNEI in the germline V gene. The CDR3 consists of 11 residues. As DNA, the CDR3 is TGTGCCAGCAGGGGGGGTTGGGAGCAGTACTTC. Protein: CASRGGWEQYF.

This chain uses TRBV27 with TRBJ2-7; 8 positions agree with TRBD1. The germline V gene encodes CDR1 MNHEY and CDR2 SMNVEV (reference sequence). There are 14 residues in the CDR3. V lost 5 bases and J lost 3; bases outside the gene matches: 6. The CDR3 nucleotides are TGTGCCAGCAGTGAGGGACAGGCCTTCTACGAGCAGTACTTC. Translation: CASSEGQAFYEQYF.

The chain couples TRBV19 to TRBJ2-1; 7 positions match TRBD2. Trimming took 10 bases from V and 9 from J; bases not matched to a gene: 15. Germline CDR1 LNHDA, CDR2 SQIVND (reference sequence). The length of the CDR3 is 14 residues. CDR3 loop: CATASGTQRFEQFF. Written as DNA, the CDR3 is TGTGCCACCGCCAGCGGGACCCAAAGGTTTGAGCAGTTCTTC.

CDR3 sequence (DNA): TGTGCCAGCAGCGACCCGGGACAGATATACGAGCAGTACTTC. Its translation: CASSDPGQIYEQYF. V is TRBV9 and J is TRBJ2-7, with 7 bases lining up with TRBD1. Germline lookup yields CDR1 SGDLS and CDR2 YYNGEE. The CDR3 runs 14 residues. With 3 bases clipped from V and 4 bases from J, the junction kept 7 bases outside the gene matches.

The rearrangement links TRBV27 to TRBJ1-1; D perhaps matches TRBD1 (5 bases). Germline CDR1 is MNHEY and CDR2 is SMNVEV (reference sequence). The CDR3 runs 15 residues. V was clipped by 4 bases and J by 1 base, with 13 bases between them. The DNA for the CDR3 is TGTGCCAGCAGTTGGGGGGTGGTCGGGAACACTGAAGCTTTCTTT. Its translation: CASSWGVVGNTEAFF.

V is TRBV27 and J is TRBJ2-3, with TRBD2 identical over 8 bases. The germline V gene encodes CDR1 MNHEY and CDR2 SMNVEV (reference sequence). After removal of 2 bases from V and 3 bases from J, the junction contained 4 bases not matched to a gene. The CDR3 totals 15 residues. The CDR3: CASSLGAGETDTQYF. The CDR3 region has the DNA TGTGCCAGCAGTTTAGGAGCGGGAGAAACAGATACGCAGTATTTT.

The chain is built from TRBV5-1 and TRBJ2-5; TRBD1 might be the D (5 bases). This CDR3 comprises 14 residues. Looked up from germline, CDR1 is SGHRS and CDR2 is YFSETQ. V dropped 4 bases and J dropped 4 bases, with 14 bases sitting between them. CDR3 DNA: TGCGCCAGCAGCGTCCAGGGTTCCCTAGAGACCCAGTACTTC. Residues: CASSVQGSLETQYF.

Comment on this clone: A junction end diverges from the germline sequence, so it may reflect a read error. CDR3 nucleotide sequence: TGTGCTAGCAGCTTAGCGCGGCGGGAGGTGGCTGGTGAGCAGTTCTTC. Encoded protein: CASSLARREVAGEQFF. The chain joins TRBV7-7 to TRBJ2-1, with 8 bases matching TRBD2. Germline loops: CDR1 SSHAT, CDR2 FNYEAQ (reference sequence). The CDR3 runs to 16 residues. Together with reference TRBV7-7 and TRBJ2-1, the CDR3 gives the full variable domain: GAGVSQSPRYKVTKRGQDVTLRCDPISSHATLYWYQQALGQGPEFLTYFNYEAQPDKSGLPSDRFSAERPEGSISTLTIQRTEQRDSAMYRCASSLARREVAGEQFFGPGTRLTVL.

This chain joins TRBV27 and TRBJ2-3, with TRBD2 matching 9 bases. CDR1 is MNHEY and CDR2 is SMNVEV in the germline V gene (reference sequence). The CDR3 runs to 14 residues. V lost 8 bases and J lost 5; bases outside the gene matches: 8. This chain's CDR3 is CASRRGLALDTQYF. CDR3 coding DNA: TGTGCCAGCCGGAGGGGACTAGCCCTAGATACGCAGTATTTT.

The chain recombines TRBV5-4 with TRBJ1-4; D possibly corresponds to TRBD1 (6 bases). CDR1 and CDR2 (germline): SGHNT, YYREEE (reference sequence). Trimming removed 0 bases at V and 10 bases at J, with 16 bases between. The CDR3 length is 15 residues. The CDR3 nucleotides are TGTGCCAGCAGCTTGGCCGGAGGACCCAGGGGAAAACTGTTTTTT. This codes for CASSLAGGPRGKLFF.

The DNA of the CDR3 is TGTGCCAGCAGTTACGGTCTAGCGGGAGACTACGAGCAGTACTTC. Protein sequence: CASSYGLAGDYEQYF. The chain employs TRBV6-6 and TRBJ2-7, with 10 bases that match TRBD2. Looked up from germline, CDR1 is MNHNY and CDR2 is SVGAGI (reference sequence). The trim removed 2 bases at V and 3 bases at J, leaving 4 bases unmatched. The CDR3 is 15 amino acids.

The rearrangement joins TRBV9 to TRBJ1-1; TRBD1 aligns across 10 bases. CDR1 is SGDLS and CDR2 is YYNGEE in the germline V gene. CDR3 length: 15 amino acids. J lost 5 bases, V lost 3 bases, and 7 bases had no gene match. The CDR3 sequence: CASSESGQGTTEAFF. The CDR3 region has the DNA TGTGCCAGCAGCGAGTCGGGACAGGGGACAACTGAAGCTTTCTTT.

In nucleotides, the CDR3 is TGCAGCGTTGGAGGGAACAATGAGCAGTTCTTC. Translated, it gives CSVGGNNEQFF. V is TRBV29-1 and J is TRBJ2-1; a possible D gene is TRBD2 (5 bases). This CDR3 has 11 amino acids. Trimming stripped 4 bases from V and 5 bases from J, with 6 bases between. Germline CDR1 reads SQVTM; CDR2 reads ANQGSEA.

This clone has only one observation. This sequence joins TRBV15 and TRBJ1-5; D may be TRBD1 (6 bases). CDR1 LNHNV and CDR2 YYDKDF come from the germline V gene (reference sequence). Trimming removed 0 bases from V and 7 bases from J, with 16 bases in between. The CDR3 sequence is 16 residues long. The CDR3 bases are TGTGCCACCAGCAGAGATAAAGGACAGTTCGGCCAGCCCCAGCATTTT. This gives the protein CATSRDKGQFGQPQHF.

The V call is TRBV9, the J call TRBJ1-3; D is possibly TRBD1 (6 bases). This CDR3 has 15 amino acids. Trimming shortened V by 0 bases and J by 4 bases, and 11 bases separated the two germline ends. In germline, CDR1 is SGDLS, CDR2 YYNGEE. This CDR3 is CASSVDAGEGNTIYF. CDR3 DNA sequence: TGTGCCAGCAGCGTAGACGCAGGGGAAGGAAACACCATATATTTT.

This chain joins TRBV15 and TRBJ2-7; 9 nucleotides agree with TRBD1. The CDR3 has 15 residues. Germline-derived CDR1 and CDR2 are LNHNV and YYDKDF (reference sequence). With V trimmed by 0 bases and J by 6 bases, 6 bases remained unmatched. The CDR3 DNA reads as TGTGCCACCAGCAGAGATCATGGACAGGGGCGCGAGCAGTACTTC. Its translation: CATSRDHGQGREQYF.

In its sample, this clone was seen once. The gene calls are TRBV9 and TRBJ2-5; 8 bases fit TRBD2. J was trimmed by 4 bases and V by 6 bases; bases with no gene match: 8. Germline loops: CDR1 SGDLS, CDR2 YYNGEE. There are 14 residues in the CDR3. CDR3 sequence reads: CASTAGGGVETQYF. DNA of the CDR3: TGTGCCAGCACCGCGGGGGGAGGGGTAGAGACCCAGTACTTC.

This chain links TRBV9 with TRBJ2-7; 14 bases fit TRBD2. The CDR3 contains 15 residues. J was trimmed by 4 bases and V by 3 bases; bases with no gene match: 3. The germline V gene encodes CDR1 SGDLS and CDR2 YYNGEE. The CDR3 DNA follows: TGTGCCAGCAGCGGACTAGCGGGAGGGCCATACGAGCAGTACTTC. Protein: CASSGLAGGPYEQYF.

V and J are TRBV11-3 and TRBJ2-7; the match to TRBD1 covers 7 bases. This CDR3 is built from 16 residues. V was pared by 1 base and J by 0 bases, with 6 bases of the junction left unmatched. Per germline, CDR1 SGHNT and CDR2 YENEEA. Written as DNA, the CDR3 is TGTGCCAGCAGCTTAGTGGCCAGGGGGTTCTCCTACGAGCAGTACTTC. Its translation: CASSLVARGFSYEQYF.

The rearrangement joins TRBV28 to TRBJ2-4; D remains unclear. Per germline, CDR1 MDHEN and CDR2 SYDVKM. The CDR3 extends over 15 amino acids. V was clipped by 5 bases and J by 0 bases, with 11 bases between them. In DNA, the CDR3 is TGTGCCAGCAGTCAGACACTGCTAGCCAAAAACATTCAGTACTTC. As protein: CASSQTLLAKNIQYF.

The chain couples TRBV30 to TRBJ2-7; 8 bases fit TRBD2. V lost 2 bases to trimming and J lost 8 bases; unmatched junction nucleotides: 11. The CDR3 runs 14 residues. Germline V gene sequence: CDR1 GTSNPN, CDR2 SVGIG (reference sequence). The CDR3 DNA sequence: TGTGCCTGGAGTTCCCCTCGGGCGGGAGGAAAGCAGTACTTC. This gives the protein CAWSSPRAGGKQYF.